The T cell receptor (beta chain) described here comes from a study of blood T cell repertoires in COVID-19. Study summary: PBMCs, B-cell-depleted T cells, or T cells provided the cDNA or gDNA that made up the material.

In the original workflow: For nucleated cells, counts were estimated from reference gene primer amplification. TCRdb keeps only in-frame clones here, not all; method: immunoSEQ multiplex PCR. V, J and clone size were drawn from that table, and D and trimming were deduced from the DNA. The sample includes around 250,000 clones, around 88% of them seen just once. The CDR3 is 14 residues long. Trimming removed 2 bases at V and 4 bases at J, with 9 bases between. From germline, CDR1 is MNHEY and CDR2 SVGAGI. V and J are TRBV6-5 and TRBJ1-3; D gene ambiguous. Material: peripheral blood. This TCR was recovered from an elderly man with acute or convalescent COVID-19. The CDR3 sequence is CASSYGQPGNTIYF. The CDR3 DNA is TGTGCCAGCAGTTACGGGCAACCCGGAAACACCATATATTTT.